Following are 20 T cell receptor beta chains from one sample sequenced in a study of CD8+CD57+ T cells in acquired aplastic anemia. Patients who underwent sequencing had shown CD8+CD57+ cell expansion by flow cytometry. Researchers used genomic DNA as the template to profile TCR beta VDJ and CDR3. One entry per CDR3 protein results from TCRdb running MiXCR on the reads. The sample records hundreds of thousands of distinct CDR3 sequences, 50% to 65% being singletons. Sequencing was performed on sorted CD4+, CD8+, or CD8+CD57+ T cells (not recorded which) from PBMCs. Receptors were obtained from a human donor with aplastic anemia.

In its sample, this clonotype was seen once. The chain carries TRBV24-1 and TRBJ2-5, with TRBD2 as a possible D gene (7 bases). The CDR3 extends over 13 amino acids. Trimming stripped 5 bases from V and 5 bases from J, with 11 bases between. From germline, CDR1 is KGHDR and CDR2 SFDVKD. CDR3: CATSGGGGETQYF. The CDR3 bases are TGTGCCACCAGTGGGGGGGGCGGGGAGACCCAGTACTTC.

This clonotype has at least ten counts. The rearrangement uses TRBV4-1 and TRBJ2-1, with 10 bases fitting TRBD2. Germline V CDR1 and CDR2: MGHRA, YSYEKL. This CDR3 has 15 residues. V shed 0 bases, J shed 15 bases, and the junction held 11 bases outside the gene matches. The chain's CDR3 is CASSQDLAGDSRRFF. The CDR3 nucleotides are TGCGCCAGCAGCCAAGATCTAGCGGGAGATTCAAGGCGGTTCTTC.

With regard to this clonotype: A clone one base away is much larger, so this may be a read error. The chain is built from TRBV6-5 and TRBJ1-5, with a tentative D call TRBD1 (6 bases). This CDR3 region has 14 residues. From germline, CDR1 is MNHEY and CDR2 SVGAGI. Written as DNA, the CDR3 is TGTGCCAGCAGTTACGGCACAGGGAATCGGCCCCAGCATTTT. It translates to CASSYGTGNRPQHF.

The chain employs TRBV9 and TRBJ1-3; 7 bases are a match to TRBD1. The CDR3 spans 16 residues. Germline V gene sequence: CDR1 SGDLS, CDR2 YYNGEE. V lost 0 bases to trimming and J lost 0 bases; unmatched junction nucleotides: 3. CDR3 amino acids: CASSVGDSRSGNTIYF. DNA of the CDR3: TGTGCCAGCAGCGTAGGGGACAGTCGCTCTGGAAACACCATATATTTT.

This clonotype was picked up one time. The gene calls are TRBV7-2 and TRBJ2-3; 8 bases match TRBD2. The length of the CDR3 is 18 residues. From germline, CDR1 is SGHTA and CDR2 FQGNSA. The trim removed 5 bases at V and 1 base at J, leaving 14 bases unmatched. The CDR3 protein is CASSVPPRAGGRTDTQYF. CDR3 DNA: TGTGCCAGCAGCGTCCCACCCAGGGCGGGAGGACGCACAGATACGCAGTATTTT.

This clonotype occurred many times. The chain has TRBV6-5 and TRBJ1-6; 7 positions match TRBD1. In germline, CDR1 is MNHEY, CDR2 SVGAGI. The CDR3 loop spans 14 amino acids. V trimming: 7 bases; J trimming: 6 bases; junction bases outside the gene matches: 6. The CDR3 is CASKRQGINSPLHF. As DNA, the CDR3 is TGTGCCAGCAAAAGACAGGGTATTAATTCACCCCTCCACTTT.

The rearrangement joins TRBV20-1 to TRBJ1-1; no definite D call. Trimming cost V 0 bases and J 9 bases, with 11 bases left between them. CDR1 and CDR2 from the germline V gene are DFQATT and SNEGSKA (reference sequence). The CDR3 sequence is 12 residues long. CDR3 protein: CSARDPGSKAFF. CDR3 DNA sequence: TGCAGTGCTAGAGATCCCGGCTCGAAAGCTTTCTTT.

DNA of the CDR3: TGCAGTGCTAGAGATCAGGGCCGCCTCAGGGCCGAGCAGTACTTC. Its translation: CSARDQGRLRAEQYF. J is TRBJ2-7 and V is TRBV20-1, with D possibly TRBD1 on 5 matching bases. This CDR3 has 15 residues. The V gene lost 0 bases and the J gene lost 6 bases, with 18 bases spanning the gap. Per the germline V gene, CDR1 is DFQATT and CDR2 is SNEGSKA (reference sequence).

The rearrangement uses TRBV9 and TRBJ2-3, with TRBD1 matching 9 bases. The CDR3 covers 14 residues. CDR1 is SGDLS and CDR2 is YYNGEE in the germline V gene. Trimming removed 4 bases from V and 8 bases from J; junction bases left unmatched: 8. Here the CDR3 reads CASSQDGTGSTQYF. In DNA form, the CDR3 reads TGTGCCAGCAGCCAAGATGGGACAGGGAGTACGCAGTATTTT.

This clonotype was observed at least ten times. V gene TRBV2 combines with J gene TRBJ2-1; the D gene is possibly TRBD1 (6 bases). The V end lost 4 bases, the J end lost 13 bases, and 11 bases lay between the germline ends. The V gene's germline CDR1 is SNHLY and CDR2 FYNNEI. The CDR3 length is 11 residues. The CDR3 DNA is TGTGCCAGCAGTGTACAGGGTTTACAGTTCTTC. Amino acid sequence: CASSVQGLQFF.

This clonotype was counted ten times or more. This chain connects TRBV3-1 to TRBJ1-3; tentatively, D is TRBD1 (6 bases). The CDR3 has 16 residues. Germline CDR1 and CDR2: LGHDT and YNNKEL (reference sequence). V was cut by 0 bases and J by 2 bases, with 11 bases left in between. The CDR3 DNA reads as TGTGCCAGCAGCCAAGATCTGGGGGCAGCTGGAAACACCATATATTTT. It yields the protein CASSQDLGAAGNTIYF.

This chain links TRBV10-3 with TRBJ2-7; D might be TRBD2 (6 bases). CDR3 length: 13 residues. The V end was cut by 6 bases, the J end by 2 bases, with 11 bases between. Germline assignment: CDR1 ENHRY and CDR2 SYGVKD. CDR3 protein: CAIRQGGTYEQYF. The CDR3 DNA sequence: TGTGCCATCAGGCAGGGCGGGACCTACGAGCAGTACTTC.

The chain is built from TRBV2 and TRBJ2-5; tentatively, D is TRBD2 (5 bases). The CDR3 spans 14 residues. Germline assignment: CDR1 SNHLY and CDR2 FYNNEI. V lost 4 bases and J lost 5, with 14 bases in between. CDR3 in amino acids: CASSGTTRGETQYF. The CDR3 bases are TGTGCCAGCAGTGGGACCACCCGCGGGGAGACCCAGTACTTC.

The chain employs TRBV24-1 and TRBJ2-3; D is unclear. This CDR3 is built from 16 residues. Trimming removed 3 bases from V and 0 bases from J, with 12 bases in between. In germline, CDR1 is KGHDR, CDR2 SFDVKD. The chain's CDR3 is CATSDPINTSTDTQYF. The CDR3 DNA reads as TGTGCCACCAGTGATCCCATTAATACTAGCACAGATACGCAGTATTTT.

There are many counts of this clonotype. CDR3 protein: CASSPGTANTEAFF. The DNA for the CDR3 is TGTGCCAGCAGTCCCGGGACAGCGAACACTGAAGCTTTCTTT. The chain recombines TRBV12-3 or TRBV12-4 with TRBJ1-1, with TRBD1 matching 7 bases. V lost 5 bases, J lost 1 base, and 4 bases stayed unmatched. CDR3 length: 14 amino acids.

V and J are TRBV7-2 and TRBJ2-7; 11 bases are a match to TRBD2. V was pared by 3 bases and J by 6 bases, with 7 bases of the junction left unmatched. Germline CDR1 is SGHTA and CDR2 is FQGNSA. The CDR3 runs 15 residues. The CDR3 nucleotides are TGTGCCAGCAGCTTGCTCACTAGCGGGAGAGGCGAGCAGTACTTC. It translates to CASSLLTSGRGEQYF.

A single count supports this clonotype. One junction end does not reproduce the germline sequence, and a read error may be involved. The chain carries TRBV15 and TRBJ2-7; TRBD1 is a possible D gene (6 bases). CDR3 length: 14 residues. The germline V gene has CDR1 LNHNV and CDR2 YYDKDF (reference sequence). CDR3 sequence (DNA): TGTGCCACCAGCACCTACAGGGCTTCAGACGAGCAGTGCTTC. It yields the protein CATSTYRASDEQCF.

The sample holds many counts of this clonotype. The CDR3 DNA reads TGTGCCAGCAGTGACGCCCCAGCTCGTGAGCAGTACTTC. It specifies CASSDAPAREQYF. The chain carries TRBV6-2 or TRBV6-3 and TRBJ2-7; D ambiguous. Per the germline V gene, CDR1 is MNHEY and CDR2 is SVGEGT. V was shortened by 5 bases and J by 7 bases, with 15 bases between the two germline ends. CDR3 length equals 13 residues.

This chain connects TRBV24-1 to TRBJ1-2; 8 bases are a match to TRBD1. The junction had 10 bases not matched to a gene; V was cut back by 7 bases and J by 7 bases. Germline CDR1 is KGHDR and CDR2 is SFDVKD. The CDR3 contains 14 residues. The DNA for the CDR3 is TGTGCCACCAGCTCACCGGACAGGGACTCTGGCTACACCTTC. Translated, it gives CATSSPDRDSGYTF.

This chain links TRBV9 with TRBJ2-2, with 11 bases matching TRBD1. CDR1 and CDR2 (germline): SGDLS, YYNGEE. This CDR3 has 14 residues. Trimming cost V 4 bases and J 11 bases; bases outside gene matches: 7. The CDR3 loop is CASSRTGGRDELFF. The CDR3 nucleotides read TGTGCCAGCAGCAGGACAGGGGGCAGGGATGAGCTGTTTTTT.